This T cell receptor beta chain was documented in a study of cytomegalovirus exposure and HLA in healthy donors. Broader study findings: It was reported in a later analysis that an Asian-associated ancestry cluster showed fewer N-insertions than the approximately 700-donor mean.

On this clone itself: Its antigen remains unidentified.

V was shortened by 5 bases and J by 0 bases, with 11 bases between the two germline ends. The germline gives CDR1 SQVTM, CDR2 ANQGSEA. The CDR3 contains 14 residues. The PCR had 60 Vbeta and 13 Jbeta primers. The method was immunoSEQ multiplex PCR; TCRdb's version includes in-frame clones alone and lacks a portion of them. The sample consists of about 92,000 clones, 80% to 90% of them appearing once. This receptor was identified in a woman aged 18-35 years in good health and CMV-seropositive. Sequencing used PBMCs. The chain joins TRBV29-1 to TRBJ2-1, with D hard to call. CDR3 sequence: CSVLGARSYNEQFF. The CDR3 nucleotides read TGCAGCGTTCTGGGCGCCCGCTCCTACAATGAGCAGTTCTTC.